This T cell receptor beta chain is from a study of T cells in tumors after PD-1 blockade. In regard to this clone: Other nucleotide sequences from this sample produce the same CDR3.

Sequencing was performed with immunoSEQ multiplex PCR; in TCRdb, only in-frame clones are kept and a portion is missing. The sample includes under 75,000 clones, 74% seen only once; the top ten take 4.7%. Germline CDR1 reads SGHTA; CDR2 reads FQGNSA. The CDR3 loop spans 13 amino acids. The V gene lost 1 base and the J gene lost 7 bases, with 7 bases spanning the gap. This chain connects TRBV7-2 to TRBJ2-2; no clear D. The sequencing here drew on PBMCs, taken after anti-PD-1 treatment. This clonotype was sampled from a human donor with basal cell carcinoma. CDR3 sequence: CASSLGRFGELFF. The CDR3 DNA is TGTGCCAGCAGCTTAGGTCGATTCGGGGAGCTGTTTTTT.